This TCR beta chain comes out of a study of blood T cells in healthy people across ages. Broader study findings: Unknown CMV status may confound age-related changes in expanded clones. A strong correlation between TCR beta diversity and naive T cell percentage was seen.

This clonotype was counted a few times. Its antigen is unknown. The use of a sample-barcoded 5' primer and a J-beta primer mix characterized a second PCR of about 7 to 12 cycles. Each cDNA molecule received a tag from a template-switch adaptor that had 12 random nucleotides. TCRdb re-derived calls from the 5' RACE reads in MiXCR, one entry per CDR3 protein. The sample consists of about 1.1 million distinct CDR3 sequences, roughly two fifths of them appearing once. Germline CDR1 DFQATT, CDR2 SNEGSKA (reference sequence). The ends were cut back, 1 base at V and 3 bases at J, with 9 bases in the middle. The CDR3 extends over 13 amino acids.

This receptor was taken from a man younger than 35 in good health. The sample taken for sequencing was blood. V gene TRBV20-1 combines with J gene TRBJ1-2; D possibly corresponds to TRBD1 (6 bases). The DNA of the CDR3 is TGCAGTGCTAGAGGAGGGGGGTACTATGGCTACACCTTC. This encodes CSARGGGYYGYTF.